The source of this T cell receptor (beta chain) is a study of early T cells in non-severe SARS-CoV-2 infection. Looking at the study overall: Alpha and beta chains were unpaired, from unsorted whole-blood bulk RNA.

This clonotype was found many times. A junction boundary mismatches the germline segment, possibly from a read error. The CDR3 covers 17 residues. Germline V CDR1 and CDR2: SSHAT, FNYEAQ (reference sequence). Attachment of unique molecular identifiers to individual cDNA molecules was performed. Using its own MiXCR run on the 5' RACE reads, TCRdb lists one record per CDR3 protein. The sample holds over 20,000 distinct CDR3 sequences, 4.5% to 7% seen once. The sequence was obtained from an adult who was a healthcare worker with PCR-confirmed SARS-CoV-2 infection or an uninfected control (not recorded which). The chain joins TRBV7-7 to TRBJ1-2; 9 bases match TRBD1. Source material: whole blood. As DNA, the CDR3 is TGTGCTAGCAGCTCTAGGACAGGGGCAATTCCTAACTATGGCTACACCTTC. Encoded protein: CASSSRTGAIPNYGYTF.